Following are 9 T cell receptor beta chains from one sample sequenced in a study of T cell responses to AZD1222 COVID-19 vaccine. Repertoires were generated with immunoSEQ multiplex PCR, while TCRdb's copy carries only in-frame clones and drops some. The sample holds roughly 110,000 clones; approximately 87% are singletons and the top ten take more than 10%. Sample: peripheral blood, taken on day 0 of AZD1222 vaccination. These receptors were obtained from an adult in good health.

This chain links TRBV28 with TRBJ2-7; 9 bases are a match to TRBD2. With V trimmed by 2 bases and J by 4 bases, 3 bases remained unmatched. Germline V gives CDR1 MDHEN, CDR2 SYDVKM. The CDR3 contains 14 residues. Written as DNA, the CDR3 is TGTGCCAGCAGTTTACGCCTAGCGGGGTACGAGCAGTACTTC. Its translation is CASSLRLAGYEQYF.

The chain employs TRBV2 and TRBJ2-5; 10 positions match TRBD2. The CDR3 consists of 14 residues. V shed 0 bases and J 7 bases; nucleotides not matched to a gene: 2. Germline CDR1 reads SNHLY; CDR2 reads FYNNEI. The CDR3 DNA reads TGTGCCAGCAGTGAAGCGCCTAGCGGGAGGACCCAGTACTTC. It yields the protein CASSEAPSGRTQYF. Using reference TRBV2 and TRBJ2-5 for the parts outside the CDR3, the full variable domain is EPEVTQTPSHQVTQMGQEVILRCVPISNHLYFYWYRQILGQKVEFLVSFYNNEISEKSEIFDDQFSVERPDGSNFTLKIRSTKLEDSAMYFCASSEAPSGRTQYFGPGTRLLVL.

Concerning this clone: This same CDR3 is encoded by further DNA sequences in the sample. This chain joins TRBV19 and TRBJ1-4; maybe TRBD1 (6 bases). Trimming removed 2 bases at V and 7 bases at J, with 14 bases between. The V gene's germline CDR1 is LNHDA and CDR2 SQIVND (reference sequence). The CDR3 is made up of 15 amino acids. Here the CDR3 DNA reads TGTGCCAGTAGTATACCCTCCAGGGGTGGTGAAAAACTGTTTTTT. As protein: CASSIPSRGGEKLFF.

This rearrangement joins TRBV4-3 to TRBJ2-1; tentatively, D is TRBD1 (6 bases). Between the trimmed V and J ends, which lost 0 bases and 3 bases, there was a span of 12 bases. The CDR3 covers 16 residues. CDR1 is LGHNA, CDR2 YSLEER, per germline. In nucleotides, the CDR3 is TGCGCCAGCAGCCAAGATACAGGGCAGATCTACAATGAGCAGTTCTTC. This sequence encodes CASSQDTGQIYNEQFF.

The chain has TRBV18 and TRBJ2-2, with D hard to call. V was clipped by 4 bases and J by 6 bases, with 6 bases between them. Per germline, CDR1 KGHSH and CDR2 LQKENI. CDR3 length: 12 amino acids. CDR3 amino acids: CASSLRSGELFF. The CDR3 DNA reads TGTGCCAGCTCACTTAGATCCGGGGAGCTGTTTTTT.

The gene calls are TRBV28 and TRBJ2-7; no clear D gene. This CDR3 region has 12 residues. Germline V gives CDR1 MDHEN, CDR2 SYDVKM. V was trimmed by 5 bases and J by 5 bases, leaving 10 bases between them. CDR3 sequence (DNA): TGTGCCAGCAGTCCCACCCCCCACGAGCAGTACTTC. Translated: CASSPTPHEQYF.

The J gene is TRBJ2-1, the V gene TRBV29-1; D might be TRBD2 (6 bases). The CDR3 totals 13 residues. Germline CDR1 SQVTM, CDR2 ANQGSEA. V gave up 1 base and J gave up 7 bases, with 11 bases separating them. This CDR3 is CSVEVLAANEQFF. Here the CDR3 DNA reads TGCAGCGTTGAAGTACTAGCAGCGAATGAGCAGTTCTTC.

This chain links TRBV7-2 with TRBJ1-1; no clear D gene. From germline, CDR1 is SGHTA and CDR2 FQGNSA. The CDR3 spans 14 residues. Trimming took 1 base from V and 0 from J, leaving 6 bases between them. CDR3 sequence reads: CASSLGTVNTEAFF. The CDR3 DNA sequence: TGTGCCAGCAGCTTAGGGACGGTGAACACTGAAGCTTTCTTT.

The chain couples TRBV5-6 to TRBJ1-2; TRBD1 matches 10 bases. The CDR3 runs to 14 residues. The V gene end was trimmed by 7 bases and the J gene end by 5 bases; junction bases not matched to a gene: 8. The germline gives CDR1 SGHDT, CDR2 YYEEEE. The CDR3 bases are TGTGCCAGCGGATCGACAGGGGGCGGATATGGCTACACCTTC. As protein: CASGSTGGGYGYTF.